What follows are 20 T cell receptor beta chains derived from one specimen sequenced in a study of T cells after yellow fever vaccination. TCRdb independently ran MiXCR on the 5' RACE reads; one entry per CDR3 protein. The table lists about 350,000 distinct CDR3 sequences, about 8.3% of them singletons. The specimen was PBMCs, collected 45 days after the first yellow fever vaccination. The receptor source for this set is a man younger than 30 who received the YFV17D yellow fever vaccine.

The sample holds a few counts of this clonotype. The chain recombines TRBV5-1 with TRBJ2-1; tentatively, D is TRBD1 (5 bases). The CDR3 runs to 17 residues. The V end was cut by 0 bases, the J end by 0 bases, with 13 bases between. Per germline, CDR1 SGHRS and CDR2 YFSETQ. CDR3 in amino acids: CASSLDVQGLSYNEQFF. The CDR3 nucleotides are TGCGCCAGCAGCTTGGATGTCCAGGGCCTCTCCTACAATGAGCAGTTCTTC.

This clonotype has only a few counts. V is TRBV24-1 and J is TRBJ1-2; the D is unclear. Trimming pared 3 bases from V and 9 bases from J, leaving 10 bases between. CDR1 is KGHDR, CDR2 SFDVKD, per germline. The CDR3 contains 12 residues. The CDR3 protein is CATSDGRLSYTF. The DNA of the CDR3 is TGTGCCACCAGTGATGGTCGCTTGAGCTACACCTTC.

Turning to this clonotype: Since a much larger clone is just one base distant, this may be a read error. The chain has TRBV5-1 and TRBJ1-3, with D possibly matching TRBD1 (6 bases). This CDR3 is built from 15 residues. The V gene lost 0 bases and the J gene lost 2 bases, with 9 bases spanning the gap. Per the germline V gene, CDR1 is SGHRS and CDR2 is YFSETQ. CDR3 amino acids: CASSLDTGPGNTIYF. The CDR3 region has the DNA TGCGCCAGCAGCTTGGATACAGGGCCTGGAAACACCATATATTTT.

This chain links TRBV6-5 with TRBJ2-1; 11 nucleotides line up with TRBD1. The junction had 4 bases not matched to a gene; V was cut back by 0 bases and J by 6 bases. This CDR3 spans 16 amino acids. CDR1 MNHEY and CDR2 SVGAGI come from the germline V gene. CDR3 residues: CASSYSRDRGVNEQFF. The CDR3 DNA reads TGTGCCAGCAGTTACTCTCGGGACAGGGGGGTCAATGAGCAGTTCTTC.

This clonotype has a count of ten or more. This chain uses TRBV18 with TRBJ2-2; the D gene is possibly TRBD1 (6 bases). Trimming took off 1 base at V and 6 bases at J, with 6 bases between the two ends. CDR3 length: 13 residues. Germline values: CDR1 KGHSH, CDR2 LQKENI. In DNA form, the CDR3 reads TGTGCCAGCTCACCACAGGGGGCCGGGGAGCTGTTTTTT. Translation: CASSPQGAGELFF.

This clonotype was counted between two and nine times. The chain is built from TRBV7-2 and TRBJ1-1, with 7 bases aligning to TRBD1. Unmatched junction bases numbered 10, after V lost 4 bases and J lost 5 bases. CDR3 length equals 15 residues. Germline lookup yields CDR1 SGHTA and CDR2 FQGNSA. The CDR3 bases are TGTGCCAGCAGCTCGCAACAGGGGTTGGGGACTGAAGCTTTCTTT. This gives the protein CASSSQQGLGTEAFF.

The chain is built from TRBV20-1 and TRBJ1-6; tentatively, D is TRBD1 (6 bases). Trimming took off 6 bases at V and 10 bases at J, with 16 bases between the two ends. The CDR3 is made up of 13 amino acids. Looked up from germline, CDR1 is DFQATT and CDR2 is SNEGSKA (reference sequence). The CDR3, as DNA: TGCAGTGCGCCCGGCAGGGGCGGCTCACCCCTCCACTTT. It translates to CSAPGRGGSPLHF.

The chain couples TRBV12-3 or TRBV12-4 to TRBJ2-1; 11 bases align to TRBD1. CDR3 length equals 15 residues. The V gene end was trimmed by 6 bases and the J gene end by 7 bases; junction bases not matched to a gene: 8. Here the CDR3 reads CASSRGQGVVNEQFF. In DNA, the CDR3 is TGTGCCAGCAGCCGGGGACAGGGGGTTGTAAATGAGCAGTTCTTC.

This chain links TRBV4-1 with TRBJ1-2; 7 bases fit TRBD1. This CDR3 has 14 residues. The V segment lost 3 bases and the J segment 4 bases; nucleotides outside the gene matches: 5. CDR1 is MGHRA, CDR2 YSYEKL, per germline. The CDR3: CASSQMGQSYGYTF. Written as DNA, the CDR3 is TGCGCCAGCAGCCAGATGGGACAGTCCTATGGCTACACCTTC.

As to this clonotype: Being one base from a much bigger clone, this may be a read error. The chain combines TRBV12-3 or TRBV12-4 with TRBJ2-5; no clear D. V lost 2 bases and J 1 base, leaving 5 bases between the germline ends. This CDR3 has 13 residues. CDR3 in DNA: TGTGCCAGCAGTTTAAACTTCCAAGAGACCCAGTACTTC. As protein: CASSLNFQETQYF.

This clonotype was observed at least ten times. This chain joins TRBV5-1 and TRBJ2-7; D ambiguous. The CDR3 contains 15 residues. V dropped 0 bases and J dropped 5 bases, with 15 bases sitting between them. CDR1 SGHRS and CDR2 YFSETQ come from the germline V gene. The CDR3 DNA follows: TGCGCCAGCAGCTTGGACGGAAGGGTCCCCCACGAGCAGTACTTC. Amino acids: CASSLDGRVPHEQYF.

This clonotype has ten or more counts. V usage is TRBV4-2 and J usage is TRBJ1-1; maybe TRBD1 (6 bases). The germline gives CDR1 LGHNA, CDR2 YNFKEQ. This CDR3 has 14 residues. Trimming removed 0 bases from V and 5 bases from J, with 10 bases in between. CDR3 protein: CASSQERGGTEAFF. The CDR3 nucleotides are TGTGCCAGCAGCCAAGAAAGGGGGGGGACTGAAGCTTTCTTT.

The chain uses TRBV4-1 and TRBJ2-7; D may correspond to TRBD1 or TRBD2 (6 bases each). V shed 0 bases and J shed 1 base, with 10 bases lying between them. Germline lookup yields CDR1 MGHRA and CDR2 YSYEKL. The CDR3 length is 15 residues. The CDR3 sequence: CASSQEGGRSYEQYF. CDR3 in DNA: TGCGCCAGCAGCCAAGAAGGGGGGCGGTCCTACGAGCAGTACTTC.

This clonotype was found many times. V is TRBV4-1 and J is TRBJ1-2; D is undetermined. CDR3 length: 15 residues. The germline CDR1 and CDR2 sequences are MGHRA and YSYEKL. V was clipped by 0 bases and J by 8 bases, with 16 bases between them. The CDR3 DNA follows: TGCGCCAGCAGCCAAGAGGCGGCCACCCGCCGGGGCTACACCTTC. Encoded protein: CASSQEAATRRGYTF.

The rearrangement uses TRBV29-1 and TRBJ2-1, with D perhaps given as TRBD1 or TRBD2 (5 bases each). V lost 6 bases and J 8 bases, leaving 14 bases between the germline ends. Per germline, CDR1 SQVTM and CDR2 ANQGSEA. CDR3 length: 12 residues. The CDR3 nucleotides are TGCAGCGTGGCGGCGACAGCGGATGAGCAGTTCTTC. Amino acids: CSVAATADEQFF.

This clonotype was counted between two and nine times. V usage is TRBV5-4 and J usage is TRBJ2-7; D possibly uses TRBD1 or TRBD2 (6 bases each). Trimming removed 0 bases at V and 5 bases at J, with 15 bases between. This CDR3 spans 15 amino acids. The V gene's germline CDR1 is SGHNT and CDR2 YYREEE (reference sequence). CDR3 coding DNA: TGTGCCAGCAGCTTGGGGGGTTGGGGGGCCGACGAGCAGTACTTC. Its translation is CASSLGGWGADEQYF.

The chain has TRBV11-2 and TRBJ1-6; D is unresolved. Germline CDR1 SGHAT, CDR2 FQNNGV. Trimming removed 2 bases at V and 0 bases at J, with 8 bases between. The CDR3 length is 16 residues. CDR3 residues: CASSLNGLSYNSPLHF. The CDR3 DNA reads as TGTGCCAGCAGCTTAAACGGGCTCTCCTATAATTCACCCCTCCACTTT.

This clonotype was picked up a small number of times. The chain joins TRBV7-2 to TRBJ2-2; D is tentatively TRBD1 or TRBD2 (5 bases each). The germline CDR1 and CDR2 sequences are SGHTA and FQGNSA. V dropped 6 bases and J dropped 6 bases, with 17 bases sitting between them. This CDR3 has 15 amino acids. In nucleotides, the CDR3 is TGTGCCAGCAGTCCTGCCGGGGCCCGGGCCGGGGAGCTGTTTTTT. Translation: CASSPAGARAGELFF. Combining the CDR3 with reference TRBV7-2 and TRBJ2-2 gives the whole variable domain GAGVSQSPSNKVTEKGKDVELRCDPISGHTALYWYRQSLGQGLEFLIYFQGNSAPDKSGLPSDRFSAERTGGSVSTLTIQRTQQEDSAVYLCASSPAGARAGELFFGEGSRLTVL.

CDR3 in amino acids: CASTLTGTGRETQYF. CDR3 sequence (DNA): TGTGCCAGCACCCTGACCGGGACAGGGCGAGAGACCCAGTACTTC. This chain joins TRBV5-4 and TRBJ2-5; 9 bases fit TRBD1. Germline lookup yields CDR1 SGHNT and CDR2 YYREEE (reference sequence). V trimming: 6 bases; J trimming: 4 bases; junction bases outside the gene matches: 10. The CDR3 extends over 15 amino acids.

This clonotype was counted a few times. The chain couples TRBV7-9 to TRBJ1-1, with 7 bases fitting TRBD1. V trimming: 3 bases; J trimming: 7 bases; junction bases outside the gene matches: 2. This CDR3 has 12 residues. CDR1 and CDR2 from the germline V gene are SEHNR and FQNEAQ (reference sequence). The chain's CDR3 is CASSLGTVEAFF. The CDR3 nucleotides are TGTGCCAGCAGCTTGGGGACAGTTGAAGCTTTCTTT.